These 10 T cell receptor beta chains originate from one sample sequenced in a study of control samples from healthy donors and cancer patients. Repertoires were generated with immunoSEQ multiplex PCR, while TCRdb's copy carries only in-frame clones and drops some. The sample has about 140,000 clones; 88% are singletons. The sample taken for sequencing was blood. These receptors all stem from a young man in good health.

The chain carries TRBV18 and TRBJ2-7; D not certain. Trimming took off 3 bases at V and 3 bases at J, with 15 bases between the two ends. The CDR3 covers 15 residues. Germline V lookup: CDR1 KGHSH, CDR2 LQKENI. The CDR3 sequence is CASSPIRGPGYEQYF. The CDR3 coding sequence is TGTGCCAGCTCACCGATACGTGGACCGGGCTACGAGCAGTACTTC.

This clone was detected only a few times. V and J are TRBV6-2 or TRBV6-3 and TRBJ2-1, with 10 positions matching TRBD2. V trimming: 5 bases; J trimming: 2 bases; junction bases outside the gene matches: 3. Germline CDR1 reads MNHEY; CDR2 reads SVGEGT. This CDR3 contains 15 residues. The CDR3 coding sequence is TGTGCCAGCAGTGTAGCGGGGGGCCCCTACAATGAGCAGTTCTTC. It specifies CASSVAGGPYNEQFF.

The chain is built from TRBV28 and TRBJ2-7; D possibly uses TRBD1 or TRBD2 (6 bases each). Germline V gives CDR1 MDHEN, CDR2 SYDVKM. This CDR3 comprises 14 residues. With 3 bases removed from V and 5 bases from J, the gap between germline ends came to 14 bases. CDR3 coding DNA: TGTGCCAGCAGTTTCGGGGGCGCTTCCCACGAGCAGTACTTC. Protein product: CASSFGGASHEQYF.

The chain recombines TRBV5-8 with TRBJ1-6; D gene uncertain. Germline V gives CDR1 SGHTS, CDR2 YDEGEE. The V and J ends lost 1 base and 0 bases respectively, with 5 bases between them. This CDR3 has 15 residues. The CDR3 coding sequence is TGTGCCAGCAGCTTGCGGAGCTCCTATAATTCACCCCTCCACTTT. Protein product: CASSLRSSYNSPLHF.

V usage is TRBV29-1 and J usage is TRBJ2-6; 10 bases agree with TRBD1. Trimming took 7 bases from V and 15 from J; bases not matched to a gene: 6. There are 11 residues in the CDR3. Per germline, CDR1 SQVTM and CDR2 ANQGSEA. The CDR3 sequence is CSAGQGKDLTF. The DNA for the CDR3 is TGCAGCGCGGGACAGGGGAAGGACCTGACTTTC.

The genes are TRBV4-1 and TRBJ2-7; TRBD1 or TRBD2 may be the D gene (5 bases each). The germline V gene encodes CDR1 MGHRA and CDR2 YSYEKL. The germline V and J ends were trimmed by 0 bases and 13 bases, with 13 bases remaining between them. The CDR3 consists of 12 residues. In DNA form, the CDR3 reads TGCGCCAGCAGCCAAGAGGTCGGGGACCGTTACTTC. Protein sequence: CASSQEVGDRYF.

The chain carries TRBV6-5 and TRBJ1-6, with a possible D match to TRBD1 (6 bases). V was cut by 1 base and J by 8 bases, with 9 bases left in between. The germline V gene encodes CDR1 MNHEY and CDR2 SVGAGI. The CDR3 spans 14 residues. The CDR3 region has the DNA TGTGCCAGCAGTTACTGGGGGGCAGATTCACCCCTCCACTTT. Protein: CASSYWGADSPLHF.

The rearrangement links TRBV30 to TRBJ2-5; 9 bases agree with TRBD1. CDR3 length: 15 amino acids. The germline CDR1 and CDR2 sequences are GTSNPN and SVGIG (reference sequence). The ends lost 1 base at V and 2 bases at J; junction bases unmatched: 5. CDR3 in DNA: TGTGCCTGGAGTGCGACAGGGGGTTATCAAGAGACCCAGTACTTC. This translates into CAWSATGGYQETQYF.

The chain joins TRBV29-1 to TRBJ2-7; no reliable D call. Trimming cost V 0 bases and J 4 bases, with 13 bases left between them. Germline CDR1 and CDR2: SQVTM and ANQGSEA. This CDR3 has 14 residues. CDR3 nucleotide sequence: TGCAGCGTTGAAGATTCCGACCGACCATACGAGCAGTACTTC. Translated, it gives CSVEDSDRPYEQYF.

The chain uses TRBV10-3 and TRBJ1-2; D not certain. The CDR3 loop spans 13 amino acids. The germline gives CDR1 ENHRY, CDR2 SYGVKD. Deletions cut 2 bases from V and 6 bases from J, with 10 bases between. The CDR3 here is CAISETGSDGYTF. The CDR3 DNA reads as TGTGCCATCAGTGAGACCGGGAGTGATGGCTACACCTTC.